Shown below are 10 T cell receptor beta chains from a single sample sequenced in a study of T cell responses to AZD1222 COVID-19 vaccine. Assay used: immunoSEQ multiplex PCR; TCRdb lists only in-frame clones, some missing. The sample lists approximately 150,000 clones, approximately 93% seen once, with approximately 0.96% in the top ten. The sequenced sample was peripheral blood, obtained on day 0 of MenACWY control vaccination. The receptors were sampled from an adult in good health.

The V and J genes are TRBV19 and TRBJ1-3, with TRBD1 matching 7 bases. Germline trimming cut 8 bases from V and 2 bases from J; bases unmatched to any gene: 6. CDR1 is LNHDA, CDR2 SQIVND, per germline (reference sequence). The CDR3 length is 14 residues. This CDR3 is CASVSGGTGNTIYF. Here the CDR3 DNA reads TGTGCCAGTGTCTCAGGGGGGACTGGAAACACCATATATTTT.

V and J are TRBV6-6 and TRBJ1-2; the D is unclear. This CDR3 has 14 residues. Germline V gene sequence: CDR1 MNHNY, CDR2 SVGAGI (reference sequence). V lost 7 bases and J 6 bases, leaving 18 bases between the germline ends. Written as DNA, the CDR3 is TGTGCCAGCACCATAGTGCCGAGTTCAAATGGCTACACCTTC. It encodes CASTIVPSSNGYTF.

V usage is TRBV10-3 and J usage is TRBJ1-4; D call uncertain. The CDR3 totals 13 residues. Per germline, CDR1 ENHRY and CDR2 SYGVKD. Deletions cut 3 bases from V and 8 bases from J, with 10 bases between. The CDR3 DNA reads as TGTGCCATCAGTGACAATAAGGAAGAAAAACTGTTTTTT. It encodes CAISDNKEEKLFF.

Notes on this clone: Other DNA sequences in the same sample also yield this CDR3. The V gene is TRBV5-6, the J gene TRBJ2-1; D not certain. The CDR3 is made up of 13 amino acids. V lost 1 base and J 3 bases, leaving 5 bases between the germline ends. Germline lookup yields CDR1 SGHDT and CDR2 YYEEEE. CDR3 DNA sequence: TGTGCCAGCAGCTTGAACTACTACAATGAGCAGTTCTTC. This translates into CASSLNYYNEQFF. Together with reference TRBV5-6 and TRBJ2-1, the CDR3 gives the full variable domain: DAGVTQSPTHLIKTRGQQVTLRCSPKSGHDTVSWYQQALGQGPQFIFQYYEEEERQRGNFPDRFSGHQFPNYSSELNVNALLLGDSALYLCASSLNYYNEQFFGPGTRLTVL.

The chain uses TRBV6-5 and TRBJ2-5, with TRBD2 matching over 8 bases. This CDR3 region has 15 residues. The J segment lost 5 bases and the V segment lost 2 bases, leaving 7 bases of the junction unmatched. Germline lookup yields CDR1 MNHEY and CDR2 SVGAGI. DNA for the CDR3: TGTGCCAGCAGTTACATAGCGGGAATGCCGGAGACCCAGTACTTC. It translates to CASSYIAGMPETQYF.

The chain has TRBV15 and TRBJ2-4, with unresolved D. This CDR3 contains 18 residues. CDR1 and CDR2 (germline): LNHNV, YYDKDF (reference sequence). Trimming removed 0 bases from V and 1 base from J, with 16 bases in between. The CDR3, as DNA: TGTGCCACCAGCAGAGATCTAAGTGGATATGGGGCCAAAAACATTCAGTACTTC. Translation: CATSRDLSGYGAKNIQYF. Supplemented by reference TRBV15 and TRBJ2-4, the full variable domain reads DAMVIQNPRYQVTQFGKPVTLSCSQTLNHNVMYWYQQKSSQAPKLLFHYYDKDFNNEADTPDNFQSRRPNTSFCFLDIRSPGLGDTAMYLCATSRDLSGYGAKNIQYFGAGTRLSVL.

The V call is TRBV10-2, the J call TRBJ2-5, with 16 bases aligning to TRBD2. V was clipped by 6 bases and J by 0 bases; unmatched bases: 4. The germline CDR1 and CDR2 sequences are WSHSY and SAAADI. This CDR3 is built from 17 residues. CDR3 bases: TGCGCCAGCAGAGGGACTAGCGGGGGGGCCTACCAAGAGACCCAGTACTTC. Encoded protein: CASRGTSGGAYQETQYF.

This rearrangement joins TRBV7-2 to TRBJ2-7; TRBD1 agrees at 8 bases. The V segment lost 5 bases and the J segment 5 bases; nucleotides outside the gene matches: 8. Germline lookup yields CDR1 SGHTA and CDR2 FQGNSA. The CDR3 length is 14 residues. CDR3 DNA: TGTGCCAGCAGCCCCGCCGGGACAGGCCACGAGCAGTACTTC. As protein: CASSPAGTGHEQYF.

As DNA, the CDR3 is TGTGCCAGCAGTTTCCACACCGGGGAGCTGTTTTTT. Residues: CASSFHTGELFF. The chain uses TRBV25-1 and TRBJ2-2, with unresolved D. Germline values: CDR1 MGHDK, CDR2 SYGVNS. CDR3 length: 12 residues. Trimming left V 5 bases short and J 3 bases short, with 4 bases between.

This chain joins TRBV5-1 and TRBJ2-7, with a possible D match to TRBD1 (6 bases). Germline V gene sequence: CDR1 SGHRS, CDR2 YFSETQ. CDR3 length: 15 residues. Trimming stripped 5 bases from V and 9 bases from J, with 24 bases between. The CDR3 nucleotides read TGCGCCAGCAGAGACCCCGGAACAGGGTCTTCACGGCAGTACTTC. Its protein is CASRDPGTGSSRQYF.